The 17 T cell receptor beta chains in this list originate from one sample, sequenced in a study of T cell responses to AZD1222 COVID-19 vaccine. Clones were read by immunoSEQ multiplex PCR, and TCRdb kept only the in-frame ones, dropping some. The profile shows some 130,000 clones, approximately 92% of them singletons. Sequencing used peripheral blood, obtained 28 days after the second AZD1222 dose. These receptors all come from an adult who received the AZD1222 COVID-19 vaccine.

The V gene is TRBV6-2 or TRBV6-3, the J gene TRBJ2-7; 10 nucleotides align to TRBD1. The germline gives CDR1 MNHEY, CDR2 SVGEGT. This CDR3 has 19 amino acids. J gave up 5 bases and V 0 bases, and 16 bases lay outside the gene matches. The DNA of the CDR3 is TGTGCCAGCAGTTACTCGCCGACTGGGGACAGGGGAGCGTTCGACGAGCAGTACTTC. Translated, it gives CASSYSPTGDRGAFDEQYF.

This chain links TRBV13 with TRBJ2-4; D not certain. CDR1 and CDR2 (germline): PRHDT, FYEKMQ (reference sequence). Trimming removed 3 bases at V and 3 bases at J, with 12 bases between. This CDR3 is built from 15 residues. CDR3 protein: CASSFSGRDKNIQYF. CDR3 coding DNA: TGTGCCAGCAGCTTTTCAGGCAGAGACAAAAACATTCAGTACTTC.

The gene calls are TRBV6-5 and TRBJ1-5; D unresolved. In germline, CDR1 is MNHEY, CDR2 SVGAGI. The CDR3 extends over 13 amino acids. V lost 5 bases to trimming and J lost 5 bases, with 10 bases between them. The CDR3: CASSPGGYQPQHF. Written as DNA, the CDR3 is TGTGCCAGCAGTCCGGGCGGTTATCAGCCCCAGCATTTT.

The gene calls are TRBV9 and TRBJ1-2, with D tentatively TRBD1 (6 bases). The CDR3 covers 14 residues. The V gene's germline CDR1 is SGDLS and CDR2 YYNGEE. V shed 3 bases and J shed 2 bases, with 11 bases lying between them. CDR3 bases: TGTGCCAGCAGCGCGAACACAGGGAACTATGGCTACACCTTC. This gives the protein CASSANTGNYGYTF.

This chain links TRBV7-9 with TRBJ1-2; TRBD1 matches 7 bases. J was trimmed by 13 bases and V by 6 bases; bases with no gene match: 14. Per germline, CDR1 SEHNR and CDR2 FQNEAQ (reference sequence). CDR3 length: 13 residues. In DNA, the CDR3 is TGTGCCAGCAGTTACCATCGACAGGGCGGAGCCACCTTC. Amino acid sequence: CASSYHRQGGATF.

This clone showed up just a few times. J is TRBJ1-1 and V is TRBV6-2 or TRBV6-3; no definite D call. This CDR3 contains 14 residues. V was trimmed by 4 bases and J by 5 bases, leaving 14 bases between them. Germline CDR1 is MNHEY and CDR2 is SVGEGT. Written as DNA, the CDR3 is TGTGCCAGCAGTTCCACGGCCAGGTGGACTGAAGCTTTCTTT. Protein sequence: CASSSTARWTEAFF.

This chain links TRBV18 with TRBJ1-2; 7 positions agree with TRBD1. The CDR3 length is 15 residues. Germline lookup yields CDR1 KGHSH and CDR2 LQKENI. The J segment lost 8 bases and the V segment lost 3 bases, leaving 12 bases of the junction unmatched. CDR3 in amino acids: CASSPDNDRVYGYTF. The CDR3 region has the DNA TGTGCCAGCTCACCTGATAACGACAGGGTCTACGGCTACACCTTC. Full variable domain (rest looked up from reference TRBV18 and TRBJ1-2): NAGVMQNPRHLVRRRGQEARLRCSPMKGHSHVYWYRQLPEEGLKFMVYLQKENIIDESGMPKERFSAEFPKEGPSILRIQQVVRGDSAAYFCASSPDNDRVYGYTFGSGTRLTVV.

The chain is built from TRBV29-1 and TRBJ2-3; D is ambiguous. The CDR3 consists of 11 residues. V lost 8 bases and J 4 bases, leaving 10 bases between the germline ends. Per germline, CDR1 SQVTM and CDR2 ANQGSEA. The CDR3 loop reads CSPGVADTQYF. The CDR3 region has the DNA TGCAGCCCGGGCGTAGCAGATACGCAGTATTTT.

V gene TRBV12-3 or TRBV12-4 combines with J gene TRBJ2-1, with TRBD2 as a possible D gene (6 bases). Trimming left V 8 bases short and J 7 bases short, with 12 bases between. The CDR3 is 12 residues long. CDR3 sequence (DNA): TGTGCCAGCGGAGGGCAGATTAATGAGCAGTTCTTC. Protein product: CASGGQINEQFF.

The rearrangement links TRBV7-3 to TRBJ1-1; 7 positions agree with TRBD1. Germline V lookup: CDR1 SGHTA, CDR2 FQGTGA. V was clipped by 2 bases and J by 6 bases; unmatched bases: 3. CDR3 length equals 13 residues. The CDR3 loop reads CASSLDRAAEAFF. The CDR3 region has the DNA TGTGCCAGCAGCTTAGACAGGGCGGCTGAAGCTTTCTTT.

This chain joins TRBV3-1 (or the pseudogene TRBV3-2) and TRBJ1-3; 9 bases are shared with TRBD1. Germline-derived CDR1 and CDR2 are LGHDT and YNNKEL (reference sequence). The CDR3 is 15 amino acids. The J segment lost 4 bases and the V segment lost 5 bases, leaving 6 bases of the junction unmatched. The CDR3: CASSEQGAFGNTIYF. The CDR3 DNA reads TGTGCCAGCAGCGAACAGGGGGCATTCGGAAACACCATATATTTT.

The chain uses TRBV28 and TRBJ1-5; no clear D. This CDR3 is built from 13 residues. The germline V gene has CDR1 MDHEN and CDR2 SYDVKM. V dropped 5 bases and J dropped 7 bases, with 12 bases sitting between them. The CDR3 bases are TGTGCCAGCAGTCTTTCGAAAATACAGCCCCAGCATTTT. Translation: CASSLSKIQPQHF.

This clone was observed a single time. The genes are TRBV7-8 and TRBJ2-7, with D unresolved. The length of the CDR3 is 14 residues. The ends were cut back, 1 base at V and 0 bases at J, with 7 bases in the middle. CDR1 SGHVS and CDR2 FQNEAQ come from the germline V gene. The CDR3 reads CASSLVRLSYEQYF. CDR3 bases: TGTGCCAGCAGCTTAGTGCGGCTCTCCTACGAGCAGTACTTC.

The chain combines TRBV9 with TRBJ2-7; D ambiguous. The V end was cut by 4 bases, the J end by 3 bases, with 11 bases between. In germline, CDR1 is SGDLS, CDR2 YYNGEE. The CDR3 sequence is 13 residues long. The CDR3 spells CASSPSDGYEQYF. CDR3 nucleotide sequence: TGTGCCAGCAGCCCTTCTGACGGCTACGAGCAGTACTTC. Together with reference TRBV9 and TRBJ2-7, the CDR3 gives the full variable domain: DSGVTQTPKHLITATGQRVTLRCSPRSGDLSVYWYQQSLDQGLQFLIQYYNGEERAKGNILERFSAQQFPDLHSELNLSSLELGDSALYFCASSPSDGYEQYFGPGTRLTVT.

The chain couples TRBV12-5 to TRBJ1-4, with TRBD1 matching over 7 bases. J was trimmed by 8 bases and V by 11 bases; bases with no gene match: 14. The CDR3 covers 14 residues. CDR1 and CDR2 from the germline V gene are LGHNT and FRNRAP. The CDR3 DNA sequence: TGTGCTGCCGAGTTAGATGGGACAGCGGAAAAACTGTTTTTT. This gives the protein CAAELDGTAEKLFF.

The rearrangement uses TRBV12-3 or TRBV12-4 and TRBJ1-2, with D possibly matching TRBD1 (5 bases). V lost 2 bases, J lost 8 bases, and 12 bases lay in between. The CDR3 covers 13 residues. For the CDR3, the DNA is TGTGCCAGCAGTTTATTGGGGGAAAGGGGCTACACCTTC. It is translated as CASSLLGERGYTF.

The chain employs TRBV3-1 (or the pseudogene TRBV3-2) and TRBJ2-3, with D perhaps TRBD2 (6 bases). The CDR3 is 14 amino acids. CDR1 is LGHDT and CDR2 is YNNKEL in the germline V gene (reference sequence). V lost 2 bases, J lost 5 bases, and 11 bases lay in between. The CDR3 sequence is CASSQLPSEDTQYF. The CDR3 nucleotides read TGTGCCAGCAGCCAACTACCTAGCGAAGATACGCAGTATTTT.